The clone carrying this T cell receptor (beta chain) has a count of ten or more. This record comes from a study of T cells in Graves' hyperthyroidism and ophthalmopathy. Template material for amplifying TCR beta CDR3 regions consisted of RNA transcripts. TCR CDR3 regions were first amplified by RT-PCR with HTBI primers. MiXCR, run by TCRdb on the multiplex PCR reads, gives a single entry per CDR3 protein. The sample includes around 800,000 distinct CDR3 sequences, 38% of them seen just once. CDR3 length equals 13 residues. Between the trimmed V and J ends, which lost 8 bases and 1 base, there was a span of 11 bases. Germline CDR1 MNHNS, CDR2 SASEGT.

J is TRBJ1-1 and V is TRBV6-1; D unresolved. Sequencing was carried out using blood. The TCR sequence derives from a man aged 18 to 30 with Graves' hyperthyroidism. Written as DNA, the CDR3 is TGTGCCAGCTCTACGACGCCGAACACTGAAGCTTTCTTT. This translates into CASSTTPNTEAFF.